The clone carrying this TCR beta chain was detected a few times. The target antigen is unknown. Data came from immunoSEQ multiplex PCR; TCRdb stores just in-frame clones and leaves some out. The top ten hold 2% to 2.5% of the sample, which has around 160,000 clones, around four fifths seen once. Separate from the 666-subject first cohort was the roughly 120-subject validation cohort, to which the donors belonged. The data belong to a study of cytomegalovirus exposure and HLA in healthy donors. Overall study context: The approximately 120 validation repertoires, a later analysis reported, used the same platform as the 550 to 800 first-cohort repertoires. General study results and limits: Most TCR sequences were rare, but some public TCRs occurred in many donors.

This TCR derives from a man aged 25 to 40 in good health and CMV-seropositive. The sample taken for sequencing was PBMCs.

The chain's CDR3 is CASSQTGLSGNTIYF. DNA of the CDR3: TGTGCCAGCAGCCAGACAGGTCTCTCTGGAAACACCATATATTTT. The chain employs TRBV25-1 and TRBJ1-3; a possible D gene is TRBD1 (6 bases). Trimming cost V 6 bases and J 0 bases, with 12 bases left between them. Germline lookup yields CDR1 MGHDK and CDR2 SYGVNS. The CDR3 has 15 amino acids.